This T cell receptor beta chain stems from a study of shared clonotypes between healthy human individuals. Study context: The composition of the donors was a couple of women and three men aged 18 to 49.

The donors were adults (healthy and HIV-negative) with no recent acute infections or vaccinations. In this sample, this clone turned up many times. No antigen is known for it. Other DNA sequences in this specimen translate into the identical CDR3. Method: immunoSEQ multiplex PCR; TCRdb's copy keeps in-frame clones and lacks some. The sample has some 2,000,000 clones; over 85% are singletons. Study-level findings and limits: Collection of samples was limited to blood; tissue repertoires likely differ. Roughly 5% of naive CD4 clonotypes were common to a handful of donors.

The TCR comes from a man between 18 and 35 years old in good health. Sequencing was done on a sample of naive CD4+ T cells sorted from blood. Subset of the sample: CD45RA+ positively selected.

This CDR3 reads CASSRDGNQPQHF. The CDR3 DNA follows: TGTGCCAGCAGCCGAGACGGGAATCAGCCCCAGCATTTT. The gene calls are TRBV7-9 and TRBJ1-5; no firm D call. Germline V lookup: CDR1 SEHNR, CDR2 FQNEAQ (reference sequence). The germline V and J ends were trimmed by 5 bases and 4 bases, with 9 bases remaining between them. This CDR3 has 13 amino acids.